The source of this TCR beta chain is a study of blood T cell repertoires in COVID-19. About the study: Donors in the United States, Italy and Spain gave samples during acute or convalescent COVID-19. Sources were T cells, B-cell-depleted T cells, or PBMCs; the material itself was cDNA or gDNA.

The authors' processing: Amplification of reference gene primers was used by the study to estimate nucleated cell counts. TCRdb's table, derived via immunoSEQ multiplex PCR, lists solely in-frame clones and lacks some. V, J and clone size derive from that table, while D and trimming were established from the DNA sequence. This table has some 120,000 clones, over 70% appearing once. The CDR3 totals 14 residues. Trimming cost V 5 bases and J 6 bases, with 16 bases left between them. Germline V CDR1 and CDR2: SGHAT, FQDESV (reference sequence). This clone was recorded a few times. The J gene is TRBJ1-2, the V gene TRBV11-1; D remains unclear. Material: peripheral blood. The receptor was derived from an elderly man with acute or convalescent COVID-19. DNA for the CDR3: TGTGCCAGCAGCCGGCGGAGCGCCCGCGATGGCTACACCTTC. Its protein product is CASSRRSARDGYTF.